This T cell receptor beta chain is drawn from a study of T cell responses to AZD1222 COVID-19 vaccine. Study-wide results and caveats: Only 5 or 6 individuals given AZD1222 were seropositive at baseline. Donors in the cohort were predominantly white British and more often female, and clonal diversity was possibly underestimated. The study found vaccine-associated CD4 TCRs spanning spike, dominant at 160-218 and 743-854.

CDR3 length: 16 residues. Germline lookup yields CDR1 SGDLS and CDR2 YYNGEE. V was pared by 4 bases and J by 1 base, with 10 bases of the junction left unmatched. This clone is a singleton in its sample. The antigen remains unidentified. Sequencing was performed with immunoSEQ multiplex PCR; in TCRdb, only in-frame clones are kept and a portion is missing. The table records approximately 150,000 clones, 93% of them present only once. This clonotype originated in an adult in good health. This chain links TRBV9 with TRBJ1-1; 7 bases are shared with TRBD1. Sample: peripheral blood, taken on day 0 of AZD1222 vaccination. CDR3 in DNA: TGTGCCAGCAGCTCGTTTCGACAGGGACCGAACACTGAAGCTTTCTTT. This gives the protein CASSSFRQGPNTEAFF.